Following are 20 T cell receptor beta chains from one sample sequenced in a study of blood T cell repertoires in COVID-19. Measured with immunoSEQ multiplex PCR; TCRdb has only the in-frame clones, and not every one. The sample has about 140,000 clones, about 87% seen once; the top ten hold approximately 2.5%. The source material was peripheral blood. These receptors came from a human donor with COVID-19, enrolled during active disease. The donor label of this sample is uncertain.

This chain connects TRBV13 to TRBJ1-3; perhaps TRBD1 as D (5 bases). Germline values: CDR1 PRHDT, CDR2 FYEKMQ (reference sequence). The V end was cut by 4 bases, the J end by 0 bases, with 10 bases between. The CDR3 is made up of 15 amino acids. CDR3 loop: CASSSGLGSGNTIYF. DNA of the CDR3: TGTGCCAGCAGCTCGGGACTTGGCTCTGGAAACACCATATATTTT.

The gene calls are TRBV11-3 and TRBJ2-1; tentatively, D is TRBD2 (6 bases). Germline V gene lookup returns CDR1 SGHNT and CDR2 YENEEA. V was pared by 8 bases and J by 0 bases, with 17 bases between. This CDR3 spans 16 amino acids. CDR3 nucleotide sequence: TGTGCCAGCGTTCATGGGGACGGGAGCTCCTACAATGAGCAGTTCTTC. Protein product: CASVHGDGSSYNEQFF.

V and J are TRBV27 and TRBJ2-3; 7 nucleotides match TRBD1. The CDR3 covers 15 residues. The J segment lost 1 base and the V segment lost 2 bases, leaving 3 bases of the junction unmatched. From germline, CDR1 is MNHEY and CDR2 SMNVEV (reference sequence). The CDR3 DNA reads TGTGCCAGCAGTTTAGTAAGGGGGCGCACAGATACGCAGTATTTT. Residues: CASSLVRGRTDTQYF.

The J gene is TRBJ1-4, the V gene TRBV4-2, with D tentatively TRBD1 (5 bases). CDR1 LGHNA and CDR2 YNFKEQ come from the germline V gene. The CDR3 runs to 16 residues. Deletions cut 0 bases from V and 7 bases from J, with 15 bases between. CDR3 in amino acids: CASSQDPGVGSEKLFF. CDR3 DNA: TGTGCCAGCAGCCAAGATCCGGGGGTAGGAAGTGAAAAACTGTTTTTT.

The chain links TRBV5-1 to TRBJ1-4; D gene unclear. CDR1 is SGHRS, CDR2 YFSETQ, per germline. V lost 0 bases and J 4 bases, leaving 10 bases between the germline ends. This CDR3 is built from 15 residues. The chain's CDR3 is CASSLEPGFNEKLFF. The DNA for the CDR3 is TGCGCCAGCAGCTTGGAGCCGGGATTTAATGAAAAACTGTTTTTT. The whole variable domain, remainder taken from reference TRBV5-1 and TRBJ1-4, is KAGVTQTPRYLIKTRGQQVTLSCSPISGHRSVSWYQQTPGQGLQFLFEYFSETQRNKGNFPGRFSGRQFSNSRSEMNVSTLELGDSALYLCASSLEPGFNEKLFFGSGTQLSVL.

The gene calls are TRBV2 and TRBJ1-2, with D possibly being TRBD1 (5 bases). Trimming cost V 0 bases and J 8 bases, with 13 bases left between them. Germline V gene lookup returns CDR1 SNHLY and CDR2 FYNNEI. The CDR3 is made up of 14 amino acids. CDR3 protein: CASSEASGRGGYTF. The CDR3 nucleotides are TGTGCCAGCAGTGAAGCGTCAGGGCGCGGAGGCTACACCTTC.

This clone was detected only once. This sequence joins TRBV30 and TRBJ1-5; 8 bases fit TRBD1. In germline, CDR1 is GTSNPN, CDR2 SVGIG (reference sequence). V shed 2 bases and J 7 bases; nucleotides not matched to a gene: 7. The CDR3 has 14 amino acids. The CDR3 DNA sequence: TGTGCCTGGAGTTCCGACAGGGGCGGGCAGCCCCAGCATTTT. Amino acids: CAWSSDRGGQPQHF.

J is TRBJ1-1 and V is TRBV5-6, with 8 bases aligning to TRBD1. This CDR3 has 15 amino acids. The ends lost 2 bases at V and 4 bases at J; junction bases unmatched: 7. Germline V CDR1 and CDR2: SGHDT, YYEEEE. The CDR3 DNA sequence: TGTGCCAGCAGCTTCGGACAGGGAGGTTCCACTGAAGCTTTCTTT. Translating gives CASSFGQGGSTEAFF.

The CDR3 loop reads CASSQLTLSEQFF. DNA for the CDR3: TGTGCCAGCAGCCAACTTACGCTCAGTGAGCAGTTCTTC. This chain links TRBV14 with TRBJ2-1; D is ambiguous. The germline V gene has CDR1 SGHDN and CDR2 FVKESK. This CDR3 region has 13 residues. Trimming cost V 2 bases and J 9 bases, with 11 bases left between them.

This chain links TRBV6-5 with TRBJ1-2, with TRBD1 identical over 8 bases. Trimming removed 2 bases from V and 3 bases from J; junction bases left unmatched: 2. The CDR3 extends over 14 amino acids. Germline V gives CDR1 MNHEY, CDR2 SVGAGI. CDR3 loop: CASSYQGAHYGYTF. The CDR3 DNA sequence: TGTGCCAGCAGTTACCAGGGGGCTCACTATGGCTACACCTTC.

The rearrangement uses TRBV24-1 and TRBJ2-1; 7 bases map to TRBD2. Germline V lookup: CDR1 KGHDR, CDR2 SFDVKD. The CDR3 is 13 amino acids. The J segment lost 6 bases and the V segment lost 5 bases, leaving 3 bases of the junction unmatched. The CDR3 spells CATSVGGSNEQFF. Written as DNA, the CDR3 is TGTGCCACCAGTGTGGGCGGGAGCAATGAGCAGTTCTTC.

The chain is built from TRBV28 and TRBJ2-7; D is perhaps TRBD2 (6 bases). This CDR3 has 14 amino acids. V lost 3 bases, J lost 7 bases, and 16 bases lay in between. Looked up from germline, CDR1 is MDHEN and CDR2 is SYDVKM. In DNA, the CDR3 is TGTGCCAGCAGTTTGGGTCCATGGGGGGTTGAGCAGTACTTC. Its protein product is CASSLGPWGVEQYF.

This rearrangement joins TRBV7-2 to TRBJ2-2, with a tentative D call TRBD2 (6 bases). The CDR3 extends over 15 amino acids. V dropped 5 bases and J dropped 0 bases, with 10 bases sitting between them. Germline V gene data show CDR1 as SGHTA and CDR2 as FQGNSA. The CDR3 sequence: CASSLTGANTGELFF. The DNA for the CDR3 is TGTGCCAGCAGCCTGACGGGGGCGAACACCGGGGAGCTGTTTTTT.

The rearrangement uses TRBV7-3 and TRBJ2-1; 8 bases map to TRBD1. Losses at the gene ends were 5 bases for V and 9 bases for J; bases not matched to a gene: 12. CDR1 and CDR2 from the germline V gene are SGHTA and FQGTGA. The CDR3 length is 15 residues. This chain's CDR3 is CASSPQGATRTEQFF. CDR3 coding DNA: TGTGCCAGCAGCCCCCAGGGGGCTACCCGAACTGAGCAGTTCTTC.

The V gene is TRBV15, the J gene TRBJ1-3, with a tentative D call TRBD1 (5 bases). CDR3 length: 16 amino acids. Looked up from germline, CDR1 is LNHNV and CDR2 is YYDKDF (reference sequence). Trimming removed 0 bases from V and 2 bases from J, with 11 bases in between. CDR3 region: CATSRDDAGTGNTIYF. The CDR3 DNA is TGTGCCACCAGCAGAGATGACGCAGGGACTGGAAACACCATATATTTT.

The J gene is TRBJ1-3, the V gene TRBV7-9, with D possibly TRBD1 on 5 matching bases. Germline-derived CDR1 and CDR2 are SEHNR and FQNEAQ (reference sequence). Trimming took off 2 bases at V and 4 bases at J, with 12 bases between the two ends. This CDR3 has 15 residues. The CDR3 spells CASSLLAGRGNTIYF. CDR3 nucleotide sequence: TGTGCCAGCAGCTTACTAGCAGGGAGGGGAAACACCATATATTTT.

This clone has just one count. This chain connects TRBV7-3 to TRBJ2-2, with a weak D call TRBD2 (6 bases). Trimming took off 8 bases at V and 5 bases at J, with 12 bases between the two ends. This CDR3 contains 13 residues. The V gene's germline CDR1 is SGHTA and CDR2 FQGTGA. The CDR3 is CASGGAGTGELFF. The DNA of the CDR3 is TGTGCCAGCGGAGGGGCCGGGACCGGGGAGCTGTTTTTT.

The chain joins TRBV7-8 to TRBJ2-5, with 8 bases matching TRBD2. The CDR3 contains 16 residues. V lost 2 bases and J lost 2; bases outside the gene matches: 7. Germline-derived CDR1 and CDR2 are SGHVS and FQNEAQ. This chain's CDR3 is CASSLHPSGSQETQYF. Here the CDR3 DNA reads TGTGCCAGCAGCTTACATCCTAGCGGGTCACAAGAGACCCAGTACTTC.

V and J are TRBV2 and TRBJ1-6; TRBD1 aligns across 7 bases. The CDR3 runs 14 residues. Germline V CDR1 and CDR2: SNHLY, FYNNEI. Losses at the gene ends were 7 bases for V and 7 bases for J; bases not matched to a gene: 7. CDR3 protein: CASNTGVWNSPLHF. The CDR3 DNA follows: TGTGCCAGCAATACAGGGGTGTGGAATTCACCCCTCCACTTT. The full variable domain, completed using reference TRBV2 and TRBJ1-6, is EPEVTQTPSHQVTQMGQEVILRCVPISNHLYFYWYRQILGQKVEFLVSFYNNEISEKSEIFDDQFSVERPDGSNFTLKIRSTKLEDSAMYFCASNTGVWNSPLHFGNGTRLTVT.

Details on this clone: Relative to the germline gene, one junction end is altered; a read error may explain this. The chain recombines TRBV4-1 with TRBJ1-1; D uncertain. The germline V gene has CDR1 MGHRA and CDR2 YSYEKL. This CDR3 region has 13 residues. CDR3 protein: CASSQDIYYGQAF. DNA of the CDR3: TGCGCCAGCAGCCAAGATATTTATTACGGTCAGGCTTTT.